In this sample, the clone carrying this TCR beta chain turned up many times. The related graft donor's blood sample was taken on the day of bone marrow donation. The record originates from a study of T cells after posttransplantation cyclophosphamide. Assay used: immunoSEQ multiplex PCR; TCRdb lists only in-frame clones, some missing. The data show some 50,000 clones, none appearing only once, with around 2.2% held by the ten largest. The germline V gene has CDR1 KGHSH and CDR2 LQKENI. This CDR3 spans 14 amino acids. V lost 1 base, J lost 4 bases, and 11 bases lay in between. This chain connects TRBV18 to TRBJ2-7; tentatively, D is TRBD1 (6 bases). Material: PBMCs. The TCR comes from a man aged 35-49 years in good health, CMV-negative, and a related stem cell transplant donor. In DNA form, the CDR3 reads TGTGCCAGCTCACCACGGGGTGACAGGTACGAGCAGTACTTC. Translated: CASSPRGDRYEQYF.